This T cell receptor (beta chain) was sequenced in a study of shared clonotypes between healthy human individuals (TCRdb year 2020). Looking at the study overall: The cohort included a few men and a couple of women between 18 and 49 years of age. For each donor, three plates each were used for CD4 naive and CD4 memory, two plates were used for CD8 naive, and one plate was used for CD8 memory. The study deeply sequenced blood TCR repertoires of about 5 healthy adults to estimate repertoire size and the extent of clonotype sharing between individuals. Libraries were prepared and TCR repertoires were sequenced by different laboratories using diverse techniques, in order to increase sequencing depth and limit assay-specific biases. Per donor, leukapheresis produced somewhere between about 0.94 and 8.9 billion PBMCs.

Results and caveats for the whole study, not just this receptor: Even with the large sequencing depth, rarefaction of the sorted-subset datasets indicated that sequencing was incomplete. Pairwise subsampling led to the expectation that sequencing depth would affect the degree of clonotype sharing among donors. When several donors were compared, the shared fraction of clonotypes was about 5.2% for naive CD4, approximately 3.5% for naive CD8, more than 2% for memory CD4, and less than 0.45% for memory CD8. Estimated clonotype richness was generally larger for naive than for memory subsets. The small number of donors limited the genetic and exposure-history diversity represented. Clonotypes shared by all four sorted-subset donors showed higher generation probabilities than non-shared clonotypes. Sampling was restricted to blood, and TCR repertoires in tissues likely differ from the TCR repertoires found in blood.

Using the deep immunoSEQ assay, TCR CDR3 regions were amplified from genomic DNA by multiplex PCR. Extracted genomic DNA from each cell subset was spread evenly across all wells of several immunoSEQ 96-well plates, with each plate serving as a replicate. Each replicate PCR for sorted subsets received about 220 ng genomic DNA, equal to about 30,000 T cell genomes. Purified libraries were measured with a Qubit 3.0 fluorometer, size-checked on a Bioanalyzer 2100, and measured again with the KAPA Library Quantification kit. Each immunoSEQ 96-well plate was sequenced on its own single-read 150-cycle Illumina NextSeq 550 flow cell. On the authors' methods: Because the immunoSEQ output included only junctional sequences and no quality scores, the filtering could not be the same as the filtering used for full-length reads. Sequences were annotated with PyIR, a Python wrapper for IgBLAST v1.9, and V/J genes and CDR3 were assigned using IMGT germline references. Reads with weak V/J assignments (E-value above 1e-6), missing CDR3, stop codons, out-of-frame junctions, or ambiguous translated residues were removed. V3J clonotypes were defined by identical inferred V gene, J gene, and CDR3 amino acid sequence. Percentage overlap between repertoires was calculated by dividing the number of shared unique clonotypes by the size of the smaller repertoire. Three approaches were used to assess repertoire richness: RTK rarefaction, the Chao1 estimator, and Recon v2.1 estimates of unobserved clonotypes. Generation probabilities were computed with OLGA for all TCRbeta clonotypes obtained by the gDNA method from several donors. The clones in this table, taken by TCRdb from immuneACCESS, are in-frame only. Not every clone is retained; where verified, under half of the shortfall comes from an unresolved V gene, and the cause of the rest is unknown. From that table come the V and J calls and clone size; the DNA was used to work out D and trimming. The sample contains about 2.3 million clones, roughly 90% of them found a single time. The ten biggest clones cover 0.3% to 0.45% of the sample.

Donors were healthy HIV-negative adults with no recently reported acute infections or vaccinations. All donors were Caucasian adults living in Nashville, Tennessee, USA. CD4+ T cells were enriched through magnetic negative selection, after which naive cells were positively selected on CD45RA and the remaining negative fraction served as the memory subset. Blood was collected by leukapheresis, and PBMCs were isolated by Ficoll-Histopaque density gradient centrifugation and then cryopreserved in liquid nitrogen vapor phase. Purity and quantity of every magnetically sorted T cell population were checked by analytical flow cytometry. Each sorted fraction had its genomic DNA isolated and then quantified by UV absorbance on a Nanodrop 2000c. For this clone: It has no known antigen specificity. No base quality values were provided; no much bigger clone lies one nucleotide off.

CDR1 MDHEN and CDR2 SYDVKM are derived from the germline V gene. Relative to germline, V is 6 bases shorter and J is 5 bases shorter, with 13 bases between their ends. Counted from cysteine to phenylalanine, this CDR3 has 13 amino acids. Of the read, only the CDR3 DNA is kept; its 39 bases are in frame from base 1. In this chain, TRBV28 is recombined with TRBJ1-2; 5 matching bases give a weak D call of TRBD1. This TCR was recovered from a man between 18 and 35 years old in good health. Some clones in this sample may be carry-over from other donors' samples. The sequencing input was naive CD4+ T cells from PBMCs. The cell subset or site label here, explained by the study, means: CD45RA+ positively selected. The nucleotide sequence reads as follows: TGTGCCAGCAGAGTAAGGGGACCTTATGGCTACACCTTC. It translates as CASRVRGPYGYTF.